This is a list of T cell receptor beta chains from one sample in a study of blood T cells in healthy people across ages. One entry per CDR3 protein results from TCRdb running MiXCR on the 5' RACE reads. The sample gives 800,000 to 1,000,000 distinct CDR3 sequences, roughly 43% of which show up once; 13% is in the top ten. The sample comprised blood. These receptors all come from a young man in good health. Both conserved end residues are part of each CDR3. Fields, in order: J gene, clone size, V gene, D gene, CDR3 protein, CDR3 DNA. D genes are given only for firm matches. Only some rows state a clone size, as once, few, many or a class for expanded clones.

j_gene: TRBJ2-1; abundance: -; v_gene: TRBV6-2/TRBV6-3; d_gene: TRBD2; CDR3aa: CASSTKRGGYNEQFF; CDR3nt: TGTGCCAGCAGCACTAAGCGGGGGGGTTACAATGAGCAGTTCTTC
j_gene: TRBJ2-7; abundance: -; v_gene: TRBV7-9; d_gene: -; CDR3aa: CAIRERASYEQYF; CDR3nt: TGTGCCATCAGGGAGAGGGCCTCCTACGAGCAGTACTTC
j_gene: TRBJ2-5; abundance: few; v_gene: TRBV5-1; d_gene: -; CDR3aa: CASSLAPQPETQYF; CDR3nt: TGCGCCAGCAGCTTGGCCCCACAGCCGGAGACCCAGTACTTC
j_gene: TRBJ2-1; abundance: -; v_gene: TRBV3-1; d_gene: TRBD2; CDR3aa: CASSPILAGGHNEQFF; CDR3nt: TGTGCCAGCAGCCCTATACTAGCGGGGGGGCACAATGAGCAGTTCTTC
j_gene: TRBJ2-7; abundance: -; v_gene: TRBV20-1; d_gene: -; CDR3aa: CSARGYNEQYF; CDR3nt: TGCAGTGCTAGGGGCTACAATGAGCAGTACTTC
j_gene: TRBJ1-2; abundance: -; v_gene: TRBV7-2; d_gene: -; CDR3aa: CASSQSGPVSYTF; CDR3nt: TGTGCCAGCAGCCAGAGCGGTCCGGTGAGCTACACCTTC
j_gene: TRBJ2-1; abundance: few; v_gene: TRBV7-9; d_gene: -; CDR3aa: CASSLWGDNEQFF; CDR3nt: TGCGCCAGCAGCTTGTGGGGAGATAATGAGCAGTTCTTC
j_gene: TRBJ1-2; abundance: -; v_gene: TRBV7-2; d_gene: TRBD1; CDR3aa: CASTPQGQGTYGYTF; CDR3nt: TGTGCCAGCACCCCTCAAGGACAGGGGACATATGGCTACACCTTC
j_gene: TRBJ2-2; abundance: -; v_gene: TRBV29-1; d_gene: -; CDR3aa: CSVEGPGGDYTGELFF; CDR3nt: TGCAGCGTTGAAGGTCCGGGGGGCGATTACACCGGGGAGCTGTTTTTT
j_gene: TRBJ2-7; abundance: -; v_gene: TRBV11-1; d_gene: TRBD1; CDR3aa: CASSDSTGVYEQYF; CDR3nt: TGTGCCAGCAGCGATTCAACAGGGGTCTACGAGCAGTACTTC
j_gene: TRBJ1-2; abundance: few; v_gene: TRBV29-1; d_gene: TRBD1; CDR3aa: CSVEGQGIPGYTF; CDR3nt: TGCAGCGTTGAAGGACAGGGGATCCCTGGCTACACCTTC
j_gene: TRBJ2-7; abundance: -; v_gene: TRBV7-3; d_gene: TRBD1; CDR3aa: CASRLTGTGSYEQYF; CDR3nt: TGTGCCAGCAGACTCACCGGGACAGGCTCCTACGAGCAGTACTTC
j_gene: TRBJ2-1; abundance: -; v_gene: TRBV20-1; d_gene: TRBD1; CDR3aa: CSARDLGGAWNEQFF; CDR3nt: TGCAGTGCTAGAGATCTAGGGGGCGCGTGGAATGAGCAGTTCTTC
j_gene: TRBJ2-3; abundance: few; v_gene: TRBV6-1; d_gene: -; CDR3aa: CASEGTPLDTQYF; CDR3nt: TGTGCCAGCGAGGGGACTCCCTTGGATACGCAGTATTTT
j_gene: TRBJ2-5; abundance: few; v_gene: TRBV4-1; d_gene: -; CDR3aa: CASSQGLGETQYF; CDR3nt: TGCGCCAGCAGCCAAGGACTGGGCGAGACCCAGTACTTC
j_gene: TRBJ1-5; abundance: once; v_gene: TRBV11-1; d_gene: -; CDR3aa: CASSSYPNQPQHF; CDR3nt: TGTGCCAGCAGCTCGTACCCTAATCAGCCCCAGCATTTT
j_gene: TRBJ2-7; abundance: -; v_gene: TRBV6-6; d_gene: -; CDR3aa: CASSYSAVAQSYEQYF; CDR3nt: TGTGCCAGCAGTTACTCTGCCGTTGCACAGTCCTACGAGCAGTACTTC